This TCR beta chain was obtained from a study of cytomegalovirus exposure and HLA in healthy donors. Study-wide results and caveats: As immune exposure information, only CMV serostatus was available. Productive status was seen about 90% or about 30% of the time for most TCR beta V segments in an earlier analysis. Most of the CMV-associated TCR beta chains (in a later analysis) appeared to be HLA-restricted. In a later analysis, TCR beta V- and J-gene trimming showed a link to a missense DCLRE1C variant.

Amplification used 60 Vbeta primers and 13 Jbeta primers. Profiled with immunoSEQ multiplex PCR; TCRdb holds only in-frame clones, not every one. Counted here are 150,000 to 200,000 clones, over 75% occurring once; the ten biggest clones make up 6.3%. The CDR3 extends over 13 amino acids. As for this clone: The antigen is undetermined.

Sequenced: PBMCs. This clonotype originated in a man aged 35 to 55 in good health and CMV-seropositive. The chain links TRBV1 to TRBJ1-4. TRBV1 represents a pseudogene. The CDR3 protein is CTSSQLGGEKLFF. CDR3 bases: TGCACCAGCAGCCAACTTGGAGGTGAAAAACTGTTTTTT.